This T cell receptor beta chain derives from a study of blood T cells in healthy people across ages (dated by TCRdb to the mid-2010s). Notes on the research overall: In model experiments, roughly one uniquely barcoded TCR beta cDNA molecule per two T cells was captured by template switching. To track age-related changes in TCR beta repertoire diversity, the study relied on deep sequencing normalized with unique cDNA molecular identifiers. Four age groups were formed from the donors: young (average about 17 years), middle-aged (around 41), aged (roughly 59) and long-lived (about 80). To avoid experimental bias, donors of different ages were spread randomly across the sequencing lanes. For two donors (one aged 18 to 29 and one aged 80 or older), the study analyzed two additional independent replicas of 1 million unique cDNA reads from the same blood draw.

Donors were around 37 systemically healthy Caucasian individuals from Russia aged 6 to 90 years. Each donor gave 9 to 10 milliliters of peripheral blood, collected into EDTA-treated Vacutainer tubes. Ficoll-Paque density-gradient centrifugation was used to isolate PBMCs, with at least 6.5 million obtained per sample. Total RNA was extracted from PBMCs with Trizol reagent, with at least 5.5 micrograms obtained per sample. For every donor, an aliquot of PBMCs went through flow cytometry to measure the percentages of naive CD45RAhigh/CD27high T cells. The paper as a whole reports these results and caveats: Estimates of total diversity based on one million sequenced T cells were regarded as lower bounds and as underestimates. The percentage of naive T cells measured by flow cytometry correlated strongly with observed TCR beta diversity. Donor CMV infection status was unknown, potentially confounding age-related changes in expanded clonotypes. Observed TCR beta diversity per million T cells fell roughly linearly with age, and a significant reduction was already apparent by age approximately 41. The long-lived group showed more naive CD4+ T cells, fewer expanded clones and increased TCR diversity than the aged group, suggesting age selection. Because profiling used bulk unsorted PBMCs, naive and antigen-experienced compartments could not be compared conclusively.

To prepare the library, 5' RACE was applied. TCRdb shows the sequencer as Illumina HiSeq 2500. A second 7 to 11 cycle PCR used a sample-barcoded 5' primer and a J-beta primer mix. A template-switch 5' adaptor carrying 12 random nucleotides introduced a unique molecular identifier onto each TCR beta cDNA molecule. At least 2.5 million CDR3-containing paired-end reads were obtained from each sample. First-strand cDNA was synthesized from all RNA with the Mint cDNA synthesis kit, primed by a TRBC-specific oligonucleotide. After uracil-DNA glycosylase treatment, a first 18-cycle PCR used universal primers M1SS and BC2_uni_R on all cDNA. The authors' analysis ran thus. For normalization, 1 million high-quality reads were randomly selected from each sample, with every read carrying a distinct molecular identifier. Reads sharing molecular identifiers were discarded rather than binned into consensus sequences. MiTCR, set to a Q25 quality threshold and the strictest error-elimination algorithm, was used for CDR3 identification, clonotype clustering and error correction. A nonparametric unseen species model with Euler transformation was used to estimate lower-bound total TCR beta diversity. Using fastp at Q25 and MiXCR, TCRdb reprocessed the public reads and kept productive beta chains. Each CDR3 protein gets just one entry, which takes the most common genes and DNA from the rows behind it. These V and J calls are TCRdb output, not the study's own analysis. Across this sample there are 650,000 to 800,000 distinct CDR3 sequences, with 52% seen only once. The ten most abundant clones make up approximately 13% of the sample.

This clonotype was counted ten times or more. The specificity of this receptor is unknown. Per-base qualities were not stored, and no clone one base away is much larger. V drops 0 bases and J drops 5 bases, leaving 17 bases in between. The CDR3 runs 15 amino acids, cysteine and phenylalanine included. This entry keeps only the CDR3 DNA: 45 bases, framed from base 1. Based on the germline V gene (reference sequence), the CDR1 and CDR2 sequences are DFQATT and SNEGSKA. The clonotype comes from an elderly woman in good health. The sequence links TRBV20-1 to TRBJ2-7, and possibly TRBD2, on 7 matching bases. Material: blood. The DNA reads TGCAGTGCTAGAGATCGAGGGGGGGCGCTTAACGAGCAGTACTTC. Its translation reads: CSARDRGGALNEQYF.